The 2 T cell receptor beta chains given below trace back to one sample, sequenced in a study of T cells in localized non-small cell lung cancer. TCRdb's copy holds only in-frame clones and misses some; the assay was immunoSEQ multiplex PCR. The sample yields roughly 35,000 clones, 93% seen once. This sample comprised peripheral blood, obtained before any cancer treatment. All receptors come from a female donor over 55 with stage I lung adenocarcinoma.

V and J are TRBV19 and TRBJ1-1, with D perhaps matching TRBD1 (6 bases). Germline V lookup: CDR1 LNHDA, CDR2 SQIVND (reference sequence). There are 16 residues in the CDR3. The V end lost 9 bases, the J end lost 0 bases, and 20 bases lay between the germline ends. Here the CDR3 reads CASTFSIGTLNTEAFF. In nucleotides, the CDR3 is TGTGCCAGCACATTCTCTATAGGGACATTGAACACTGAAGCTTTCTTT.

V and J are TRBV5-6 and TRBJ2-1, with 9 positions matching TRBD1. The CDR3 length is 13 residues. The junction had 2 bases not matched to a gene; V was cut back by 2 bases and J by 8 bases. CDR1 and CDR2 (germline): SGHDT, YYEEEE. The DNA of the CDR3 is TGTGCCAGCAGCTTACAGGGGGCGTATGAGCAGTTCTTC. Protein: CASSLQGAYEQFF.